These T cell receptor beta chains were read from a single sample in a study of T cell repertoires in cytomegalovirus infection. Via MiXCR, TCRdb re-called the reads, giving one row per CDR3 protein. The repertoire holds approximately 200,000 distinct CDR3 sequences, with roughly 27% as singletons. Material for sequencing was PBMCs. The receptors here all came from a human donor in good health (CMV status not recorded). Some clones in this sample may be carry-over from other donors' samples. CDR3s include the opening cysteine and the closing phenylalanine or tryptophan. D genes are given only for firm matches. Expanded clones are given a class, and other clones once, few, many or no size at all.

>-|TRBV10-3|TRBJ2-3|-
TGTGCCATCAGTGAAAACAGGGAGGTAGATACGCAGTATTTT
CAISENREVDTQYF
>-|TRBV10-3|TRBJ2-2|-
TGTGCCACCCACCCATCAGGCGTGGAGCTGTTTTTT
CATHPSGVELFF
>TRBD2|TRBV12-3/TRBV12-4|TRBJ2-1|-
TGTGCCAGCAGTTTAGGGAGCGGGGGGACCTACAATGAGCAGTTCTTC
CASSLGSGGTYNEQFF
>TRBD2|TRBV7-2|TRBJ2-3|few
TGTGCCAGCACAAAGCGGGGGGTAACCACAGATACGCAGTATTTT
CASTKRGVTTDTQYF
>-|TRBV7-8|TRBJ1-2|many
TGTGCCAGCAGCTTAGAGAGCAGCTATGGCTACACCTTC
CASSLESSYGYTF
>TRBD2|TRBV7-6|TRBJ2-5|-
TGTGCCAGCAGCCCGGATCCCAGCGGGGGGGCCGGAGAGACCCAGTACTTC
CASSPDPSGGAGETQYF
>-|TRBV9|TRBJ1-1|-
TGTGCCAGCAGCGTAGTGGGGGGAGGTACTGAAGCTTTCTTT
CASSVVGGGTEAFF
>TRBD1|TRBV12-3/TRBV12-4|TRBJ1-5|-
TGTGCCAGCAGGCGGACAGGGGGCGAGCCCCAGCATTTT
CASRRTGGEPQHF
>-|TRBV7-8|TRBJ1-6|many
TGTGCCAGCAGCCCTCAGGTCCGCTCCTATAATTCACCCCTCCACTTT
CASSPQVRSYNSPLHF
>TRBD2|TRBV7-7|TRBJ2-1|many
TGTGCTAGCAGCTTAGCGTCGGGACTAGCGGGGAGCTACGGGAATGAGCAGTTCTTC
CASSLASGLAGSYGNEQFF
>-|TRBV5-1|TRBJ1-1|-
TGCGCCAGCAGCTTGGGGCAGACCCGCCGTGAAGCTTTCTTT
CASSLGQTRREAFF
>-|TRBV30|TRBJ2-7|few
TGTGCCTGGGGGAGAGAGAATCGCCCCTACGAGCAGTACTTC
CAWGRENRPYEQYF
>-|TRBV7-2|TRBJ1-2|-
TGTGCCAGCTCCCCCGGCGGGGCCCGATATGGCTACACCTTC
CASSPGGARYGYTF
>-|TRBV11-2|TRBJ2-1|-
TGTGCCAGCAGCTTGGGGGACAACAATGAGCAGTTCTTC
CASSLGDNNEQFF
>TRBD1|TRBV2|TRBJ1-4|few
TGTGCCAGCAGAATGGACAGGGATGATGAAAAACTGTTTTTT
CASRMDRDDEKLFF
>TRBD1|TRBV11-2|TRBJ2-3|many
TGTGCCAGCAGCTTCGACAGGGGGGTAGATACGCAGTATTTT
CASSFDRGVDTQYF
>-|TRBV10-3|TRBJ1-2|-
TGTGCCATCAGTGAGTCTCGGAGGGGGTACGGCTACACCTTC
CAISESRRGYGYTF
>-|TRBV19|TRBJ1-4|-
TGTGCCACACGTACAACTAATGAAAAACTGTTTTTT
CATRTTNEKLFF
>-|TRBV11-2|TRBJ2-5|once
TGTGCCAGCAGTTCCCATTTGCGAAGGGGTTCGGGTAGCAGGGAGACCCAGTACTTC
CASSSHLRRGSGSRETQYF
>TRBD2|TRBV6-1|TRBJ2-1|-
TGTGCCAGCAGTGCTTCCAGCGGGGGGTCCTACAATGAGCAGTTCTTC
CASSASSGGSYNEQFF
>TRBD1|TRBV4-2|TRBJ1-3|-
TGTGCCAGCAGCCAAGATGCGGGACAGGGGTTAGGAAACACCATATATTTT
CASSQDAGQGLGNTIYF
>TRBD1|TRBV9|TRBJ2-1|few
TGTGCCAGCAGCGTAGCAGGGACAGGGAACAATGAGCAGTTCTTC
CASSVAGTGNNEQFF
>-|TRBV5-5|TRBJ1-5|few
TGTGCCAGCAGCTTCGGCCCGGATGCCTCCCCCCAGCATTTT
CASSFGPDASPQHF
>-|TRBV2|TRBJ2-5|-
TGTGCCAGCAGTCCAATGTTGGGGGGCAAGGAGACCCAGTACTTC
CASSPMLGGKETQYF
>TRBD1|TRBV7-6|TRBJ2-7|few
TGTGCCAGCAGCCCCAGCATTTCGAGGGACAGGGCTTCCTACGAGCAGTACTTC
CASSPSISRDRASYEQYF
>-|TRBV7-8|TRBJ2-2|many
TGTGCCAGCAGCCCCCGGTTGGGCACCGGGGAGCTGTTTTTT
CASSPRLGTGELFF
>-|TRBV6-1|TRBJ1-6|few
TGTGCCAGCAGGATCGGACAAAATTCACCCCTCCACTTT
CASRIGQNSPLHF
>-|TRBV7-3|TRBJ1-5|-
TGTGCCAGCAGCTTAAATGGGGGGCAGCCCCAGCATTTT
CASSLNGGQPQHF
>-|TRBV13|TRBJ1-5|once
TGTGCCAGCAGCTTAGGGCCGACCCTGGATCAGCCCCAGCATTTT
CASSLGPTLDQPQHF
>TRBD1|TRBV29-1|TRBJ1-2|many
TGCAGCGCTGCCACAGGGGAGGGTAACTATGGCTACACCTTC
CSAATGEGNYGYTF
>TRBD2|TRBV7-3|TRBJ2-1|-
TGTGCCAGCAGTTTCCTAGCGGATAGTAATGAGCAGTTCTTC
CASSFLADSNEQFF
>TRBD1|TRBV2|TRBJ2-2|-
TGTGCCAGCAGTGGACAGGGTGCTTACACCGGGGAGCTGTTTTTT
CASSGQGAYTGELFF
>-|TRBV5-1|TRBJ2-1|-
TGCGCCAGCAGTAGCCAGGGCGAAGAGCAGTTCTTC
CASSSQGEEQFF
>TRBD1|TRBV7-9|TRBJ1-3|few
TGTGCCAGCGGTCAGGGGGCGTTGGAAGGAAACACCATATATTTT
CASGQGALEGNTIYF
>-|TRBV5-1|TRBJ2-1|-
TGCGCCAGCAGCTCCGACTATAACAATGAGCAGTTCTTC
CASSSDYNNEQFF
>TRBD1|TRBV12-5|TRBJ1-3|-
TGTGCTAGTGGTTTGGCCCGGACAGGTGGAAACACCATATATTTT
CASGLARTGGNTIYF
>-|TRBV7-8|TRBJ2-5|few
TGTGCCAGCAGCTTAGTCTTCAGTGAGACCCAGTACTTC
CASSLVFSETQYF
>-|TRBV11-2|TRBJ2-7|few
TGTGCCAGCAGCTTAAAACTGGGGGCGAACGAGCAGTACTTC
CASSLKLGANEQYF